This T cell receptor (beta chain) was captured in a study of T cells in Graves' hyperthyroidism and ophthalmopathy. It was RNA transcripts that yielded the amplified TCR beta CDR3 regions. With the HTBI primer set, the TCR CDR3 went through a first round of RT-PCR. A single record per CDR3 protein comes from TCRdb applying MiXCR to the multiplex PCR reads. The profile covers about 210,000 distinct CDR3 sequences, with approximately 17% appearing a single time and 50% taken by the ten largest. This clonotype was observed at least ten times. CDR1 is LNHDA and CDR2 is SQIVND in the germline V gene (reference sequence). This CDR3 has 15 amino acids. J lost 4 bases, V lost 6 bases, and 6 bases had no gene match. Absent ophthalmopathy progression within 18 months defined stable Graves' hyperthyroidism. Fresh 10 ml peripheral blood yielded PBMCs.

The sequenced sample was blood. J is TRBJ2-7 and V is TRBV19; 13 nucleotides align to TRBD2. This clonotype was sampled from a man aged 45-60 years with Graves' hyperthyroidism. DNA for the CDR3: TGTGCCAGTAGGCCTAGGACTAGCGGGAGTTACGAGCAGTACTTC. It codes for CASRPRTSGSYEQYF.